These T cell receptor beta chains were read from a single sample in a study of shared clonotypes between healthy human individuals. TCRdb keeps only in-frame clones here, not all; method: immunoSEQ multiplex PCR. The repertoire has over a million clones, approximately 80% of them found once; the top ten carry more than 0.45%. The sequenced sample consisted of memory CD4+ T cells from PBMCs. The receptors were sampled from a man aged 18 to 29 in good health. Some clones in this sample may be carry-over from other donors' samples. The CDR3 runs from the conserved cysteine through the conserved F or W. Each record gives: D gene, J gene, clone size, V gene, CDR3 length, CDR3 protein, CDR3 DNA. D genes are given only for firm matches. The size entry is marked missing in some rows and otherwise reads once, few, many or a size class.

d_call: TRBD1; j_call: TRBJ1-3; clone_size: -; v_call: TRBV5-1; cdr3_length: 16; cdr3_aa: CASSSDRGSSGNTIYF; cdr3_nt: TGCGCCAGCAGCTCTGACAGGGGGAGCTCTGGAAACACCATATATTTT
d_call: -; j_call: TRBJ1-2; clone_size: -; v_call: TRBV28; cdr3_length: 15; cdr3_aa: CASSFNDGAPPGYTF; cdr3_nt: TGTGCCAGCAGTTTCAACGACGGGGCCCCTCCAGGCTACACCTTC
d_call: -; j_call: TRBJ2-1; clone_size: -; v_call: TRBV7-2; cdr3_length: 12; cdr3_aa: CASSLDLWEQFF; cdr3_nt: TGTGCCAGCAGCTTAGATCTTTGGGAGCAGTTCTTC
d_call: -; j_call: TRBJ2-4; clone_size: -; v_call: TRBV18; cdr3_length: 16; cdr3_aa: CASSPPGALAKNIQYF; cdr3_nt: TGTGCCAGCTCACCTCCGGGGGCGCTTGCCAAAAACATTCAGTACTTC
d_call: TRBD1; j_call: TRBJ1-3; clone_size: -; v_call: TRBV6-5; cdr3_length: 14; cdr3_aa: CASSWDSSGNTIYF; cdr3_nt: TGTGCCAGCAGTTGGGACAGTTCTGGAAACACCATATATTTT
d_call: TRBD1; j_call: TRBJ2-5; clone_size: many; v_call: TRBV2; cdr3_length: 14; cdr3_aa: CASSLDRVLETQYF; cdr3_nt: TGTGCCAGCAGTTTGGACAGGGTTTTAGAGACCCAGTACTTC
d_call: -; j_call: TRBJ1-2; clone_size: -; v_call: TRBV29-1; cdr3_length: 8; cdr3_aa: CSLGGYTF; cdr3_nt: TGCAGCCTCGGCGGCTACACCTTC
d_call: -; j_call: TRBJ1-4; clone_size: -; v_call: TRBV5-1; cdr3_length: 13; cdr3_aa: CASSSSDQGKLFF; cdr3_nt: TGCGCCAGCAGCTCCTCTGATCAGGGGAAACTGTTTTTT
d_call: -; j_call: TRBJ2-7; clone_size: few; v_call: TRBV27; cdr3_length: 15; cdr3_aa: CASSPSTVGVYEQYF; cdr3_nt: TGTGCCAGCAGCCCCTCGACAGTGGGAGTCTACGAGCAGTACTTC
d_call: -; j_call: TRBJ1-1; clone_size: -; v_call: TRBV15; cdr3_length: 14; cdr3_aa: CATSRDSTNTEAFF; cdr3_nt: TGTGCCACCAGCAGAGATTCGACGAACACTGAAGCTTTCTTT
d_call: TRBD1; j_call: TRBJ2-1; clone_size: -; v_call: TRBV5-6; cdr3_length: 15; cdr3_aa: CASSLYRQGPNEQFF; cdr3_nt: TGTGCCAGCAGCTTATATAGACAGGGGCCGAATGAGCAGTTCTTC
d_call: TRBD2; j_call: TRBJ2-1; clone_size: -; v_call: TRBV5-4; cdr3_length: 15; cdr3_aa: CASSLRLAGRVEQFF; cdr3_nt: TGTGCCAGCAGCTTGAGGCTAGCGGGACGGGTTGAGCAGTTCTTC
d_call: -; j_call: TRBJ1-4; clone_size: -; v_call: TRBV5-1; cdr3_length: 14; cdr3_aa: CASSLGGRDEKLFF; cdr3_nt: TGCGCCAGCAGCTTGGGGGGGCGCGATGAAAAACTGTTTTTT
d_call: -; j_call: TRBJ2-3; clone_size: -; v_call: TRBV18; cdr3_length: 16; cdr3_aa: CASSPSPAPGLDTQYF; cdr3_nt: TGTGCCAGCTCACCTAGTCCCGCCCCGGGGTTGGATACGCAGTATTTT
d_call: TRBD2; j_call: TRBJ2-3; clone_size: -; v_call: TRBV7-2; cdr3_length: 15; cdr3_aa: CASSPTSGRANTQYF; cdr3_nt: TGTGCCAGCAGTCCGACTAGCGGGAGGGCCAATACGCAGTATTTT
d_call: -; j_call: TRBJ2-3; clone_size: -; v_call: TRBV19; cdr3_length: 14; cdr3_aa: CASSPAGGKNTQYF; cdr3_nt: TGTGCCAGTAGTCCCGCGGGCGGGAAGAATACGCAGTATTTT
d_call: -; j_call: TRBJ1-3; clone_size: -; v_call: TRBV7-2; cdr3_length: 13; cdr3_aa: CASSPWTGNTIYF; cdr3_nt: TGTGCCAGCAGCCCTTGGACAGGAAACACCATATATTTT
d_call: -; j_call: TRBJ2-1; clone_size: -; v_call: TRBV11-3; cdr3_length: 13; cdr3_aa: CASSLVSYNEQFF; cdr3_nt: TGTGCCAGCAGCTTGGTCTCCTACAATGAGCAGTTCTTC
d_call: -; j_call: TRBJ2-3; clone_size: -; v_call: TRBV9; cdr3_length: 16; cdr3_aa: CASSVATFVGTDTQYF; cdr3_nt: TGTGCCAGCAGCGTAGCTACGTTTGTAGGGACAGATACGCAGTATTTT